What follows describes a single T cell receptor (beta chain). Its specificity is unknown. Anyone with autoimmune disease history or systemic immunosuppression was excluded. Baseline was the first blood sampling point, followed by cycle 4 day 1 and cycle 7 day 1. These data come from a study of OX40 agonist ivuxolimab in advanced cancers. Turning to the study itself: Of the participants, under 50% had some prior anti-PD-1, anti-PD-L1 or anti-CTLA-4 therapy, which was allowed. Regarding the study as a whole: At 0.1 to 3.0 mg/kg and by week 6, CD4+ and CD8+ T cells in the blood had expanded clonally.

The assay was immunoSEQ multiplex PCR, and TCRdb's table has in-frame clones only and misses some. The sample lists around 7,700 clones, 79% seen once, with roughly 40% in the top ten. This material consisted of CD4+ or CD8+ T cells sorted from blood, taken in a trial of the OX40 agonist ivuxolimab. This TCR came from an adult with an advanced solid tumor such as melanoma, head and neck, liver or kidney cancer.

CDR3 sequence: CASSQFALDRHQETQYF. CDR3 sequence (DNA): TGTGCCAGCAGCCAATTTGCCCTGGACAGGCACCAAGAGACCCAGTACTTC. The gene calls are TRBV14 and TRBJ2-5, with 7 nucleotides matching TRBD1. Germline CDR1 SGHDN, CDR2 FVKESK. The CDR3 covers 17 residues. V shed 2 bases and J 0 bases; nucleotides not matched to a gene: 9. The full variable domain, its missing parts supplied by reference TRBV14 and TRBJ2-5, is EAGVTQFPSHSVIEKGQTVTLRCDPISGHDNLYWYRRVMGKEIKFLLHFVKESKQDESGMPNNRFLAERTGGTYSTLKVQPAELEDSGVYFCASSQFALDRHQETQYFGPGTRLLVL.